This T cell receptor beta chain was obtained from a study of blood T cell repertoires in COVID-19. Overall study context: Acute-phase and convalescent COVID-19 samples originated in the United States, Italy and Spain. Sample material is recorded as cDNA or gDNA derived from T cells, B-cell-depleted T cells, or PBMCs.

Per the original data handling: Reference gene primer amplification gave estimated nucleated cell counts. Only in-frame clones appear in the TCRdb table, and some are missing; sequencing was by immunoSEQ multiplex PCR. That table furnishes V, J and clone size, whereas the DNA furnished D and trimming. Found here are roughly 330,000 clones, about four fifths of them singletons; the top ten hold around 1.2%. The CDR3 runs 14 residues. Germline V lookup: CDR1 SGHVS, CDR2 FQNEAQ. Trimming removed 3 bases from V and 6 bases from J; junction bases left unmatched: 5. This clone occurred a few times. J is TRBJ1-3 and V is TRBV7-8; 7 bases match TRBD1. The sample consisted of peripheral blood. The clonotype comes from a woman aged 50 to 60 with acute or convalescent COVID-19. DNA for the CDR3: TGTGCCAGCAGCTTTGACAGGGTTGAAAACACCATATATTTT. Its translation: CASSFDRVENTIYF.